This T cell receptor (beta chain) comes out of a study of sequential checkpoint blockade in melanoma. Study background: First-line arms were nivolumab then ipilimumab, or the reverse, randomized 1:1. Each arm's sequence ended with maintenance nivolumab.

This clone rates as large. As for treatment: randomized to nivolumab then ipilimumab (arm A) or the reverse (arm B). No patient had prior DNA-damaging chemotherapy. PBMC sorting kept live CD3+CD8+ cells without CD19 or CD56. Generated by immunoSEQ multiplex PCR, the TCRdb table keeps only in-frame clones and is missing some. The table lists around 18,000 clones, about two thirds of them singletons. Deletions cut 0 bases from V and 8 bases from J, with 12 bases between. Germline values: CDR1 MRHNA, CDR2 SNTAGT. This CDR3 contains 14 residues. This clonotype was sampled from a human donor with melanoma. Here the sequenced sample was CD8+ T cells sorted from blood (inferred from file names), taken from a patient given nivolumab and ipilimumab in sequence. V gene TRBV6-4 combines with J gene TRBJ2-3; tentative D call: TRBD1 (5 bases). The CDR3 here is CASSDSDSPGTQYF. Here the CDR3 DNA reads TGTGCCAGCAGTGACTCCGACAGCCCGGGTACGCAGTATTTT.